The 18 T cell receptor beta chains below were found in one sample sequenced in a study of cytomegalovirus exposure and HLA in healthy donors. The study ran its PCR with 60 Vbeta and 13 Jbeta primers. Profiled with immunoSEQ multiplex PCR; TCRdb holds only in-frame clones, not every one. This sample carries around 180,000 clones, around four fifths of them seen once, and the ten largest clones take roughly 1.4%. Sequences were obtained from PBMCs. The source of these receptors is a woman younger than 45 in good health and CMV-seropositive.

This chain joins TRBV15 and TRBJ2-1, with a tentative D call TRBD1 (5 bases). V shed 0 bases and J shed 14 bases, with 11 bases lying between them. Germline CDR1 reads LNHNV; CDR2 reads YYDKDF (reference sequence). CDR3 length: 12 residues. The CDR3 DNA reads TGTGCCACCAGCAGAGATTATGGGGCCAAGTTCTTC. Translated: CATSRDYGAKFF.

The chain recombines TRBV25-1 with TRBJ2-1; 9 nucleotides match TRBD2. CDR3 length: 16 amino acids. Germline V gives CDR1 MGHDK, CDR2 SYGVNS. V lost 1 base to trimming and J lost 8 bases; unmatched junction nucleotides: 9. In DNA form, the CDR3 reads TGTGCCAGCAGTGAATTGAGCGGCGGGAGGGCTGATGAGCAGTTCTTC. It is translated as CASSELSGGRADEQFF.

The genes are TRBV4-2 and TRBJ1-2, with TRBD1 matching 9 bases. Germline V gene sequence: CDR1 LGHNA, CDR2 YNFKEQ. The CDR3 runs to 13 residues. J lost 6 bases, V lost 1 base, and 0 bases had no gene match. Written as DNA, the CDR3 is TGTGCCAGCAGCCAAGGACAGGGGGATGGCTACACCTTC. Translating it yields CASSQGQGDGYTF.

The chain is built from TRBV2 and TRBJ1-5; D may be TRBD1 (6 bases). From germline, CDR1 is SNHLY and CDR2 FYNNEI. The CDR3 is made up of 14 amino acids. Between the trimmed V and J ends, which lost 7 bases and 5 bases, there was a span of 15 bases. The CDR3 reads CASTLGGGHQPQHF. In DNA form, the CDR3 reads TGTGCCAGCACCCTAGGGGGGGGGCATCAGCCCCAGCATTTT. The complete variable domain, with remaining parts taken from reference TRBV2 and TRBJ1-5, reads EPEVTQTPSHQVTQMGQEVILRCVPISNHLYFYWYRQILGQKVEFLVSFYNNEISEKSEIFDDQFSVERPDGSNFTLKIRSTKLEDSAMYFCASTLGGGHQPQHFGDGTRLSIL.

This chain links TRBV6-6 with TRBJ2-7; 9 bases agree with TRBD2. In germline, CDR1 is MNHNY, CDR2 SVGAGI (reference sequence). V shed 0 bases and J 7 bases; nucleotides not matched to a gene: 7. CDR3 length equals 15 residues. CDR3 sequence (DNA): TGTGCCAGCAGTTACTCGACTAGCGGAGGGGCGGAGCAGTACTTC. Protein sequence: CASSYSTSGGAEQYF.

The chain carries TRBV28 and TRBJ2-5, with D unclear. The CDR3 is 14 amino acids. Germline V gene data show CDR1 as MDHEN and CDR2 as SYDVKM. V shed 1 base and J shed 1 base, with 7 bases lying between them. The CDR3 region is CASSLSVIQETQYF. DNA of the CDR3: TGTGCCAGCAGTTTATCAGTGATCCAAGAGACCCAGTACTTC.

The J gene is TRBJ2-7, the V gene TRBV6-1, with 9 nucleotides matching TRBD2. The germline V gene encodes CDR1 MNHNS and CDR2 SASEGT. The CDR3 contains 15 residues. V lost 2 bases, J lost 1 base, and 3 bases stayed unmatched. CDR3 DNA: TGTGCCAGCAGTGAATTTGGACTAGCGTCCTACGAGCAGTACTTC. Encoded protein: CASSEFGLASYEQYF.

CDR3 region: CASSESSVGGGETQYF. CDR3 nucleotides: TGTGCCAGCAGTGAATCATCTGTCGGAGGAGGGGAGACCCAGTACTTC. The chain uses TRBV6-1 and TRBJ2-5, with D perhaps TRBD2 (6 bases). The length of the CDR3 is 16 residues. Trimming left V 2 bases short and J 5 bases short, with 18 bases between. Germline loops: CDR1 MNHNS, CDR2 SASEGT.

The chain joins TRBV5-1 to TRBJ1-2; 8 nucleotides match TRBD1. The CDR3 is 15 residues long. The V and J ends lost 7 bases and 8 bases, in that order; junction bases with no gene match: 16. Germline V gene data show CDR1 as SGHRS and CDR2 as YFSETQ. CDR3 sequence (DNA): TGCGCCAGCGGCGTTATAGATCAGGGGGCCTGGGGCTACACCTTC. As protein: CASGVIDQGAWGYTF.

The rearrangement links TRBV7-9 to TRBJ2-1, with 10 nucleotides matching TRBD2. The V segment lost 3 bases and the J segment 8 bases; nucleotides outside the gene matches: 10. CDR1 is SEHNR and CDR2 is FQNEAQ in the germline V gene (reference sequence). The CDR3 sequence is 16 residues long. The CDR3 protein is CASSLISGRAHDEQFF. CDR3 in DNA: TGTGCCAGCAGCTTGATAAGCGGGAGGGCCCACGATGAGCAGTTCTTC. Variable domain in full (rest from reference TRBV7-9 and TRBJ2-1): DTGVSQNPRHKITKRGQNVTFRCDPISEHNRLYWYRQTLGQGPEFLTYFQNEAQLEKSRLLSDRFSAERPKGSFSTLEIQRTEQGDSAMYLCASSLISGRAHDEQFFGPGTRLTVL.

This clone was found a few times. The genes are TRBV7-9 and TRBJ2-7; the D is unclear. This CDR3 is built from 11 residues. The germline V and J ends were trimmed by 5 bases and 5 bases, with 7 bases remaining between them. Germline lookup yields CDR1 SEHNR and CDR2 FQNEAQ (reference sequence). CDR3 sequence (DNA): TGTGCCAGCAGCCCAAGCAACGAGCAGTACTTC. This codes for CASSPSNEQYF. The full variable domain, rest sourced from reference TRBV7-9 and TRBJ2-7, is DTGVSQNPRHKITKRGQNVTFRCDPISEHNRLYWYRQTLGQGPEFLTYFQNEAQLEKSRLLSDRFSAERPKGSFSTLEIQRTEQGDSAMYLCASSPSNEQYFGPGTRLTVT.

The CDR3 spells CASSLGSSGLYNEQFF. CDR3 sequence (DNA): TGCGCCAGCAGCTTGGGCTCTAGCGGCCTTTACAATGAGCAGTTCTTC. The rearrangement joins TRBV5-1 to TRBJ2-1, with 7 bases identical to TRBD2. Germline V gives CDR1 SGHRS, CDR2 YFSETQ. The CDR3 has 16 residues. V shed 0 bases, J shed 4 bases, and the junction held 7 bases outside the gene matches. Full variable domain (rest looked up from reference TRBV5-1 and TRBJ2-1): KAGVTQTPRYLIKTRGQQVTLSCSPISGHRSVSWYQQTPGQGLQFLFEYFSETQRNKGNFPGRFSGRQFSNSRSEMNVSTLELGDSALYLCASSLGSSGLYNEQFFGPGTRLTVL.

This chain links TRBV10-3 with TRBJ2-2; 8 bases align to TRBD2. Germline V gene data show CDR1 as ENHRY and CDR2 as SYGVKD. Unmatched junction bases numbered 5, after V lost 3 bases and J lost 5 bases. The CDR3 runs 15 residues. CDR3 protein: CAISERSGDTGELFF. CDR3 DNA sequence: TGTGCCATCAGTGAACGTAGCGGGGATACCGGGGAGCTGTTTTTT.

The chain combines TRBV10-3 with TRBJ2-7; 15 bases map to TRBD2. Germline trimming cut 2 bases from V and 5 bases from J; bases unmatched to any gene: 7. Looked up from germline, CDR1 is ENHRY and CDR2 is SYGVKD. The CDR3 spans 17 residues. The CDR3 is CAISEPGTSGRIDEQYF. As DNA, the CDR3 is TGTGCCATCAGTGAGCCGGGGACTAGCGGGAGGATCGACGAGCAGTACTTC.

The chain combines TRBV10-3 with TRBJ2-5; 9 bases are shared with TRBD1. The germline CDR1 and CDR2 sequences are ENHRY and SYGVKD. The CDR3 runs to 14 residues. Unmatched junction bases numbered 6, after V lost 6 bases and J lost 4 bases. The chain's CDR3 is CAISQDRGLETQYF. Written as DNA, the CDR3 is TGTGCCATCAGCCAGGACAGGGGATTAGAGACCCAGTACTTC.

The rearrangement uses TRBV7-9 and TRBJ1-1; the D is unclear. The germline V gene encodes CDR1 SEHNR and CDR2 FQNEAQ (reference sequence). This CDR3 contains 11 residues. V was trimmed by 3 bases and J by 9 bases, leaving 8 bases between them. As DNA, the CDR3 is TGTGCCAGCAGCTTCATAGAGCAAGCTTTCTTT. It is translated as CASSFIEQAFF.

This chain joins TRBV2 and TRBJ2-7; 8 nucleotides line up with TRBD2. This CDR3 has 14 residues. CDR1 is SNHLY and CDR2 is FYNNEI in the germline V gene. The ends lost 4 bases at V and 3 bases at J; junction bases unmatched: 5. This chain's CDR3 is CASSVLAEGYEQYF. The CDR3 DNA reads as TGTGCCAGCAGTGTACTAGCGGAGGGCTACGAGCAGTACTTC. Filled out from reference TRBV2 and TRBJ2-7, the complete variable domain reads EPEVTQTPSHQVTQMGQEVILRCVPISNHLYFYWYRQILGQKVEFLVSFYNNEISEKSEIFDDQFSVERPDGSNFTLKIRSTKLEDSAMYFCASSVLAEGYEQYFGPGTRLTVT.

The V and J genes are TRBV10-3 and TRBJ1-5, with 7 bases aligning to TRBD1. V lost 0 bases, J lost 6 bases, and 8 bases stayed unmatched. Germline CDR1 and CDR2: ENHRY and SYGVKD. The CDR3 consists of 16 residues. The CDR3 region is CAISESKDRSAQPQHF. The CDR3 region has the DNA TGTGCCATCAGTGAGTCTAAGGACAGGTCGGCTCAGCCCCAGCATTTT.